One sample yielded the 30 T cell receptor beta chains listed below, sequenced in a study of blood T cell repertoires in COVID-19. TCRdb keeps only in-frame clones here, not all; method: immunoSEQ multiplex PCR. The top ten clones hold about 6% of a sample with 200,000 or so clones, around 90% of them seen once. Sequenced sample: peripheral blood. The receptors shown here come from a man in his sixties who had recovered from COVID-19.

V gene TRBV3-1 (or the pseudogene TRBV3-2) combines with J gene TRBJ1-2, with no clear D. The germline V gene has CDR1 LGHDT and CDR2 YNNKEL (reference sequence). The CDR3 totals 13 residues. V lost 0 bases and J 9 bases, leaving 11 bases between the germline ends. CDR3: CASSQDRETSYTF. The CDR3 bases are TGTGCCAGCAGCCAAGACCGGGAAACAAGCTACACCTTC.

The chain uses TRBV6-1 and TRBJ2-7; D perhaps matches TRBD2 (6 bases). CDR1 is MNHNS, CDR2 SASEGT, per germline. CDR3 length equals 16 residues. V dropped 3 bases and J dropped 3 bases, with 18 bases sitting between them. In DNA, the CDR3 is TGTGCCAGCAGTGACCTCTGGGAGCGGGTCCACTACGAGCAGTACTTC. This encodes CASSDLWERVHYEQYF.

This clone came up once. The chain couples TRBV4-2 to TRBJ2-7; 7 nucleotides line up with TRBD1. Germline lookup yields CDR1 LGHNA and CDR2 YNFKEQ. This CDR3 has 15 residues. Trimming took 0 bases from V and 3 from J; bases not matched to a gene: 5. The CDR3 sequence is CASSQEETGFYEQYF. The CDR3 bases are TGTGCCAGCAGCCAAGAAGAGACAGGGTTCTACGAGCAGTACTTC.

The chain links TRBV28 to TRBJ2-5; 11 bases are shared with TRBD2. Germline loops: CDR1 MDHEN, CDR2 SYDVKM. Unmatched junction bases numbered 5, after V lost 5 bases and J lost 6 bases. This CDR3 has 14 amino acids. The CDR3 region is CASSKTSGMQTQYF. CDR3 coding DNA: TGTGCCAGCAGTAAGACTAGCGGGATGCAGACCCAGTACTTC.

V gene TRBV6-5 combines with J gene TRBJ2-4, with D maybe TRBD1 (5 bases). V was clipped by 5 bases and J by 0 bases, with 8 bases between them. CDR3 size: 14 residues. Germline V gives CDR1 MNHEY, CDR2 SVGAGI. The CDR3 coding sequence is TGTGCCAGCAGTACGACAGTAGCCAAAAACATTCAGTACTTC. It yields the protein CASSTTVAKNIQYF.

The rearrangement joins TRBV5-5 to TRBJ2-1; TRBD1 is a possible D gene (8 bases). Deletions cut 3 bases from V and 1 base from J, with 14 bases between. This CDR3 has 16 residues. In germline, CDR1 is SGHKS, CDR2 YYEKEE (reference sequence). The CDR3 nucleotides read TGTGCCAGCAGCTACGGACAGGGAGGGTCCTACAATGAGCAGTTCTTC. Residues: CASSYGQGGSYNEQFF.

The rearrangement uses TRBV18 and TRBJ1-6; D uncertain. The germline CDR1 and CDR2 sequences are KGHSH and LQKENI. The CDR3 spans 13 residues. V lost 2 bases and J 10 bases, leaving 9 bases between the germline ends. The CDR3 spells CASSPDTSSPLHF. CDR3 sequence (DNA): TGTGCCAGCTCACCAGACACCTCCTCACCCCTCCACTTT.

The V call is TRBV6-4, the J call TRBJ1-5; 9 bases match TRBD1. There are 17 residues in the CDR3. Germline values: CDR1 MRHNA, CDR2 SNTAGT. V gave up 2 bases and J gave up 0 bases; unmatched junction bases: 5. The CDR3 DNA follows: TGTGCCAGCAGTGACGGACAGGGGACGAATAGCAATCAGCCCCAGCATTTT. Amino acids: CASSDGQGTNSNQPQHF.

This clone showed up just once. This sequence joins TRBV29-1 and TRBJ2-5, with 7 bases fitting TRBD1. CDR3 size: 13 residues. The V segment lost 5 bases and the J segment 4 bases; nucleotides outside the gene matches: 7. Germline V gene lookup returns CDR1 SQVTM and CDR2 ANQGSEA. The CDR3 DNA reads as TGCAGCGTTTTGGACAGGTCGAGAGAGACCCAGTACTTC. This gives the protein CSVLDRSRETQYF.

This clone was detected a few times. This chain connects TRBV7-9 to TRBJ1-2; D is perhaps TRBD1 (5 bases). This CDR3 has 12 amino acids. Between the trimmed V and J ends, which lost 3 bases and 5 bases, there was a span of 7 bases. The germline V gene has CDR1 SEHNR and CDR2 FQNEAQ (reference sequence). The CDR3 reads CASSLEGYGYTF. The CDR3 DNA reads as TGTGCCAGCAGCTTGGAGGGGTATGGCTACACCTTC. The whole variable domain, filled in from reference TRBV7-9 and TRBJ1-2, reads DTGVSQNPRHKITKRGQNVTFRCDPISEHNRLYWYRQTLGQGPEFLTYFQNEAQLEKSRLLSDRFSAERPKGSFSTLEIQRTEQGDSAMYLCASSLEGYGYTFGSGTRLTVV.

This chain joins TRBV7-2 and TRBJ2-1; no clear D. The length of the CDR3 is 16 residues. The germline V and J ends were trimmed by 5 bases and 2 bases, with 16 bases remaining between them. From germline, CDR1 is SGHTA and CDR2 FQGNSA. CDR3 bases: TGTGCCAGCAGCCTCGGTCAAAAACTTCCCTACAATGAGCAGTTCTTC. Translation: CASSLGQKLPYNEQFF.

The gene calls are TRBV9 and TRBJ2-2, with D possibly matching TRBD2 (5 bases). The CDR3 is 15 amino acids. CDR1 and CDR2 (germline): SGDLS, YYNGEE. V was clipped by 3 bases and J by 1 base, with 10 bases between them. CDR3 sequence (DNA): TGTGCCAGCAGCGGATTCAGCGGGAACACCGGGGAGCTGTTTTTT. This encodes CASSGFSGNTGELFF. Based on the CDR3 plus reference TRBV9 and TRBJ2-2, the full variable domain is DSGVTQTPKHLITATGQRVTLRCSPRSGDLSVYWYQQSLDQGLQFLIQYYNGEERAKGNILERFSAQQFPDLHSELNLSSLELGDSALYFCASSGFSGNTGELFFGEGSRLTVL.

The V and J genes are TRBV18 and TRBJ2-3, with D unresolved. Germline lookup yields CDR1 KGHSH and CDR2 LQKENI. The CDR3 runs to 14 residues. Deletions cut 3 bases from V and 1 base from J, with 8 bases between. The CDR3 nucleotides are TGTGCCAGCTCACCCCCGAGCCGCACAGATACGCAGTATTTT. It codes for CASSPPSRTDTQYF.

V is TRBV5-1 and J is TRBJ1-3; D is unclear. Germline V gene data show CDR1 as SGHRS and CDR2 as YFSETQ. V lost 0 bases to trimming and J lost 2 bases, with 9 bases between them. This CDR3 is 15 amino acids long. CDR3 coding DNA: TGCGCCAGCAGCTTGGCCGGCCAGGCTGGAAACACCATATATTTT. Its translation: CASSLAGQAGNTIYF.

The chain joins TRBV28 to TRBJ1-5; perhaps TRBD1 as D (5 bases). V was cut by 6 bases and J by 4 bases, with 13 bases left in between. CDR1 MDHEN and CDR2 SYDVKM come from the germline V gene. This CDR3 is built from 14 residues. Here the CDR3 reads CASSYDGGNQPQHF. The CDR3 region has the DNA TGTGCCAGCAGCTACGACGGGGGGAATCAGCCCCAGCATTTT.

The CDR3 DNA sequence: TGTGCCAGCAGTGTCCGGGACACGCCCTACAATGAGCAGTTCTTC. This codes for CASSVRDTPYNEQFF. This rearrangement joins TRBV2 to TRBJ2-1; the D gene is possibly TRBD1 (6 bases). The CDR3 loop spans 15 amino acids. V lost 4 bases and J 2 bases, leaving 12 bases between the germline ends. The germline V gene has CDR1 SNHLY and CDR2 FYNNEI.

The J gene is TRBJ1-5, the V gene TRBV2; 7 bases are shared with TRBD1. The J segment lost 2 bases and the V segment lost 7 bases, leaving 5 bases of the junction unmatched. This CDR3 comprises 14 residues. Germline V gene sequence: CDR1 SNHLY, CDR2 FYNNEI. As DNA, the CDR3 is TGTGCCAGCACCGCCGGGACAGGCAATCAGCCCCAGCATTTT. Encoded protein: CASTAGTGNQPQHF.

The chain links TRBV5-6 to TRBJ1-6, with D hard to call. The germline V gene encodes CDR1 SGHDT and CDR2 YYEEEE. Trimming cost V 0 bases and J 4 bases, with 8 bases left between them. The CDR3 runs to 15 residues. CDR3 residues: CASSLVSEYNSPLHF. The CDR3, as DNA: TGTGCCAGCAGCTTGGTGTCAGAATATAATTCACCCCTCCACTTT.

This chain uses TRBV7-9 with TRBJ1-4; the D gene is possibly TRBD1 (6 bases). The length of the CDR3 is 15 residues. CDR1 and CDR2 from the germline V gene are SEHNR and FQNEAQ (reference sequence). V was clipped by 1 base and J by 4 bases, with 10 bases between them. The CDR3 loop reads CASSLGGQGNEKLFF. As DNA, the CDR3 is TGTGCCAGCAGCTTAGGGGGGCAGGGTAATGAAAAACTGTTTTTT.

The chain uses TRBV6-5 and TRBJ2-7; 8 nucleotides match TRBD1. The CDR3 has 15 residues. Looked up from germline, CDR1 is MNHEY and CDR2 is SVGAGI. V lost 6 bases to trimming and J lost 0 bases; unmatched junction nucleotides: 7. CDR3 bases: TGTGCCAGCAGGAAAGGACAGGGTAGCTCCTACGAGCAGTACTTC. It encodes CASRKGQGSSYEQYF.

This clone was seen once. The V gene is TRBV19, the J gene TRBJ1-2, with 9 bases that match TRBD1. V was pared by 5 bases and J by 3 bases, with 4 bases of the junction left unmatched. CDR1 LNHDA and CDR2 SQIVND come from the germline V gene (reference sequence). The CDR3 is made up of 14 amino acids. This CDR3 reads CASSRDREDYGYTF. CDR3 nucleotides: TGTGCCAGTAGTCGGGACAGGGAAGACTATGGCTACACCTTC.

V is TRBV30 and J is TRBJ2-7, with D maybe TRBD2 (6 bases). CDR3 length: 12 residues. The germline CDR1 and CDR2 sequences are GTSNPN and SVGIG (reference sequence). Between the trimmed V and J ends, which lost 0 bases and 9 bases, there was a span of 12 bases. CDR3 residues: CAWSVMGGGQYF. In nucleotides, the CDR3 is TGTGCCTGGAGTGTAATGGGGGGAGGGCAGTACTTC.

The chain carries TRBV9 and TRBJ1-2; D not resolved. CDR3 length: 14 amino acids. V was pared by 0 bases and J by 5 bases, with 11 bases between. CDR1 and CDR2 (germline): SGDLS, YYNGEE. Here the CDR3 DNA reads TGTGCCAGCAGCGTAGAAGACATATTTTATGGCTACACCTTC. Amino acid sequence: CASSVEDIFYGYTF.

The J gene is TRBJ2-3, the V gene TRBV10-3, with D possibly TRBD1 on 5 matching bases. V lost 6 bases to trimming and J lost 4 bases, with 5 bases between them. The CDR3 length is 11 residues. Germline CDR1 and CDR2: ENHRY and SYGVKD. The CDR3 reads CAIRGADTQYF. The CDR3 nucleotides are TGTGCCATCAGAGGGGCAGATACGCAGTATTTT.

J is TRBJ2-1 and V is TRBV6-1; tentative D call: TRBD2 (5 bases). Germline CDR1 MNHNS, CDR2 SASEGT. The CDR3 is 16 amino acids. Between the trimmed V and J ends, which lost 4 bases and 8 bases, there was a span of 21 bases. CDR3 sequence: CASSGRLPGMFDEQFF. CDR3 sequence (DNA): TGTGCCAGCAGTGGGAGACTACCCGGAATGTTCGATGAGCAGTTCTTC.

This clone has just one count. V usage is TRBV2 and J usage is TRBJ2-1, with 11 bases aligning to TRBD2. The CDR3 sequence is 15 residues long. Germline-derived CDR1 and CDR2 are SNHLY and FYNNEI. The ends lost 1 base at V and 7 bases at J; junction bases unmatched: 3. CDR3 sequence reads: CASSEVGLAVNEQFF. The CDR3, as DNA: TGTGCCAGCAGTGAAGTGGGACTAGCGGTGAATGAGCAGTTCTTC.

CDR3 nucleotide sequence: TGCAGCGCCACAGGGGGCGGTGAGCAGTACTTC. The encoded protein is CSATGGGEQYF. The genes are TRBV29-1 and TRBJ2-7, with 9 nucleotides matching TRBD1. Germline CDR1 reads SQVTM; CDR2 reads ANQGSEA. The J segment lost 7 bases and the V segment lost 7 bases, leaving 5 bases of the junction unmatched. The CDR3 extends over 11 amino acids.

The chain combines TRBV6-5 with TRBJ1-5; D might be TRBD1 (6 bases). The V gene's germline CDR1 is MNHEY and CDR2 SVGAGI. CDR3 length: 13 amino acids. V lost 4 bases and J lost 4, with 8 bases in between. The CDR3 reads CASSSDRNQPQHF. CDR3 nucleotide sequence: TGTGCCAGCAGTTCGGACAGAAATCAGCCCCAGCATTTT.

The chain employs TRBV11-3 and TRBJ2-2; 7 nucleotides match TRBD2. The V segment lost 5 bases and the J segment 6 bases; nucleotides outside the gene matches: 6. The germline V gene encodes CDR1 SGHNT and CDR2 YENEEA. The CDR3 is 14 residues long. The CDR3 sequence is CASSRGGKSGELFF. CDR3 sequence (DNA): TGTGCCAGCAGCCGCGGGGGAAAGTCCGGGGAGCTGTTTTTT.

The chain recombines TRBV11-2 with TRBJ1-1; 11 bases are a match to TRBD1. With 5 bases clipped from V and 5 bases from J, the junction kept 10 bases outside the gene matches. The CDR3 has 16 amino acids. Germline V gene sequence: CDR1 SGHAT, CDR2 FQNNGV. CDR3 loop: CASSPGGTGGRTEAFF. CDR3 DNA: TGTGCCAGCAGCCCAGGGGGGACAGGGGGGCGAACTGAAGCTTTCTTT.